A single sample is the source of the 14 T cell receptor beta chains below, sequenced in a study of control samples from healthy donors and cancer patients (dated by TCRdb to the early 2020s). Preparation of the library involved the immunoSEQ multiplex PCR assay. TCRdb stores this immuneACCESS table with in-frame sequences only. Part of the clones is absent; in the studies checked, under half of the shortfall reflects unresolved V genes, and no reason is known for the rest. Across this sample there are approximately 190,000 clones, with about 91% seen only once. The ten largest clones represent less than 2% of the sample. What was sequenced was blood. The receptors originated from a young man in good health.

The J gene is TRBJ1-6, the V gene TRBV5-1; D gene ambiguous. This CDR3 has 14 amino acids. Germline lookup yields CDR1 SGHRS and CDR2 YFSETQ. Deletions cut 0 bases from V and 7 bases from J, with 8 bases between. The CDR3 DNA sequence: TGCGCCAGCAGCTTGGTCGGGAACAATTCACCCCTCCACTTT. It yields the protein CASSLVGNNSPLHF.

This chain uses TRBV2 with TRBJ1-2; a possible D gene is TRBD1 (5 bases). CDR1 is SNHLY, CDR2 FYNNEI, per germline. CDR3 length: 15 residues. Trimming pared 1 base from V and 2 bases from J, leaving 11 bases between. The CDR3 loop is CASSEGGRSNYGYTF. DNA of the CDR3: TGTGCCAGCAGTGAAGGGGGACGGTCCAACTATGGCTACACCTTC.

This clone showed up just once. The chain recombines TRBV9 with TRBJ2-5; 7 bases are a match to TRBD1. This CDR3 spans 15 amino acids. Trimming cost V 0 bases and J 3 bases; bases outside gene matches: 5. In germline, CDR1 is SGDLS, CDR2 YYNGEE. The CDR3 sequence is CASSVAEGTEETQYF. The CDR3 DNA reads TGTGCCAGCAGCGTAGCAGAAGGGACAGAAGAGACCCAGTACTTC.

Points on this clone: A junction boundary mismatches the germline segment, possibly from a read error. The chain combines TRBV30 with TRBJ2-7, with D unclear. This CDR3 contains 13 residues. The V gene's germline CDR1 is GTSNPN and CDR2 SVGIG (reference sequence). CDR3: CAWSVIVSHEQYF. In nucleotides, the CDR3 is TGTGCCTGGAGTGTAATTGTCTCCCACGAGCAGTACTTC.

The CDR3: CASSESLSTDTQYF. The CDR3 DNA reads TGCGCCAGCAGTGAGTCGTTAAGCACAGATACGCAGTATTTT. The V call is TRBV10-1, the J call TRBJ2-3; no definite D call. Deletions cut 0 bases from V and 0 bases from J, with 4 bases between. The CDR3 is 14 amino acids. Germline values: CDR1 WNHNN, CDR2 SYGVQD (reference sequence).

The chain combines TRBV5-5 with TRBJ2-3, with TRBD2 identical over 10 bases. Germline V gives CDR1 SGHKS, CDR2 YYEKEE (reference sequence). The CDR3 length is 14 residues. Trimming took 4 bases from V and 3 from J; bases not matched to a gene: 2. DNA for the CDR3: TGTGCCAGCAGCCCACTAGCGGGGACAGATACGCAGTATTTT. Protein: CASSPLAGTDTQYF.

V usage is TRBV6-5 and J usage is TRBJ1-2; weak D call: TRBD1 (6 bases). Trimming left V 6 bases short and J 1 base short, with 12 bases between. The CDR3 extends over 14 amino acids. CDR1 MNHEY and CDR2 SVGAGI come from the germline V gene. In DNA, the CDR3 is TGTGCCAGCAGGGGGACATTCGTTAACTATGGCTACACCTTC. Encoded protein: CASRGTFVNYGYTF.

DNA for the CDR3: TGCGCCAGCAGCTTGAAGGGTTATGATGGCTACACCTTC. Translation gives CASSLKGYDGYTF. V usage is TRBV5-1 and J usage is TRBJ1-2; D uncertain. CDR3 size: 13 residues. Germline V gives CDR1 SGHRS, CDR2 YFSETQ. The germline V and J ends were trimmed by 1 base and 6 bases, with 10 bases remaining between them.

The chain combines TRBV7-6 with TRBJ2-7; a weak D match, TRBD2 (7 bases). This CDR3 comprises 15 residues. Germline assignment: CDR1 SGHVS and CDR2 FNYEAQ. The V end lost 1 base, the J end lost 6 bases, and 16 bases lay between the germline ends. CDR3 in DNA: TGTGCCAGCAGCTTAGTCGCGGGGGCGGTGGCCGAGCAGTACTTC. Protein sequence: CASSLVAGAVAEQYF.

The CDR3 loop is CASSPVAASTDTQYF. The CDR3 DNA follows: TGTGCCAGCTCACCAGTGGCAGCTAGCACAGATACGCAGTATTTT. The chain is built from TRBV18 and TRBJ2-3; D not resolved. Germline CDR1 reads KGHSH; CDR2 reads LQKENI. The CDR3 has 15 residues. V shed 2 bases and J shed 0 bases, with 9 bases lying between them. Filled out from reference TRBV18 and TRBJ2-3, the complete variable domain reads NAGVMQNPRHLVRRRGQEARLRCSPMKGHSHVYWYRQLPEEGLKFMVYLQKENIIDESGMPKERFSAEFPKEGPSILRIQQVVRGDSAAYFCASSPVAASTDTQYFGPGTRLTVL.

This sequence joins TRBV7-8 and TRBJ1-1; the D is unclear. Germline V gene sequence: CDR1 SGHVS, CDR2 FQNEAQ. The CDR3 has 12 residues. Trimming shortened V by 3 bases and J by 11 bases, and 13 bases separated the two germline ends. In nucleotides, the CDR3 is TGTGCCAGCAGCTTGGACCCCTACGGGGCTTTCTTT. This translates into CASSLDPYGAFF.

J is TRBJ1-1 and V is TRBV6-1; D remains unclear. CDR1 and CDR2 from the germline V gene are MNHNS and SASEGT. V gave up 3 bases and J gave up 1 base, with 6 bases separating them. This CDR3 spans 13 amino acids. The CDR3 reads CASSDGRNTEAFF. The CDR3 region has the DNA TGTGCCAGCAGTGATGGCAGGAACACTGAAGCTTTCTTT.

The chain combines TRBV19 with TRBJ2-2; D could derive from TRBD1 or TRBD2 (5 bases each). V lost 1 base, J lost 5 bases, and 11 bases lay in between. The CDR3 is made up of 15 amino acids. Germline V gene data show CDR1 as LNHDA and CDR2 as SQIVND (reference sequence). For the CDR3, the DNA is TGTGCCAGTAGTATAGGGGTAGGGACGACCGGGGAGCTGTTTTTT. This gives the protein CASSIGVGTTGELFF.

The V and J genes are TRBV7-9 and TRBJ1-1, with D unresolved. The germline V gene has CDR1 SEHNR and CDR2 FQNEAQ (reference sequence). The V and J ends lost 6 bases and 3 bases respectively, with 11 bases between them. This CDR3 contains 13 residues. The CDR3 reads CASSSRGDTEAFF. CDR3 DNA: TGTGCCAGCAGTTCACGGGGAGACACTGAAGCTTTCTTT.